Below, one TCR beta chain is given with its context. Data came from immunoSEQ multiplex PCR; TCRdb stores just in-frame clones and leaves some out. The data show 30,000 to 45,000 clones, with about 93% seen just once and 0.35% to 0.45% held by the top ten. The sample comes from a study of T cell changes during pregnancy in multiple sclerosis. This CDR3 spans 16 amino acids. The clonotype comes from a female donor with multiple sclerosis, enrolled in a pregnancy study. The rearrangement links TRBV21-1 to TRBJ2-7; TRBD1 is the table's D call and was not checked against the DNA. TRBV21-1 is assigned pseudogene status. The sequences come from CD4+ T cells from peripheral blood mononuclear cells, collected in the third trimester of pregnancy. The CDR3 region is CASSQPQGRSSYEQYF. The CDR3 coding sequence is TGTGCCAGCAGCCAGCCGCAGGGAAGAAGCTCCTACGAGCAGTACTTC.